The 26 T cell receptor beta chains below all came from one sample that was sequenced in a study of cytomegalovirus exposure and HLA in healthy donors. The method was immunoSEQ multiplex PCR; TCRdb's version includes in-frame clones alone and lacks a portion of them. This repertoire shows tens of thousands of clones, about nine tenths found once; its top ten account for about 2.2%. Source material: PBMCs. The receptors derive from a man aged 25 to 40 in good health and CMV-seronegative.

As to this clone: At one boundary the junction diverges from the germline segment, which might be a read error. The chain carries TRBV6-1 and TRBJ1-5; D unclear. The germline gives CDR1 MNHNS, CDR2 SASEGT. The CDR3 spans 11 residues. CDR3 sequence reads: CASSEAGATDF. The CDR3, as DNA: TGTGCCAGCAGTGAAGCAGGAGCAACGGATTTT.

The chain uses TRBV27 and TRBJ1-1; TRBD1 might be the D (5 bases). V was clipped by 8 bases and J by 0 bases, with 10 bases between them. This CDR3 is built from 13 residues. Germline values: CDR1 MNHEY, CDR2 SMNVEV (reference sequence). In nucleotides, the CDR3 is TGTGCCAGCGTTGGGGCGGTGAACACTGAAGCTTTCTTT. It codes for CASVGAVNTEAFF.

The rearrangement links TRBV5-1 to TRBJ1-5; D not certain. CDR1 is SGHRS and CDR2 is YFSETQ in the germline V gene. The CDR3 is 14 amino acids. Trimming pared 0 bases from V and 1 base from J, leaving 5 bases between. CDR3 sequence: CASSLDSSNQPQHF. In DNA, the CDR3 is TGCGCCAGCAGCTTGGACAGCAGCAATCAGCCCCAGCATTTT.

This chain uses TRBV19 with TRBJ1-6; 9 bases line up with TRBD1. The CDR3 is 14 amino acids. V was pared by 5 bases and J by 10 bases, with 6 bases of the junction left unmatched. CDR1 LNHDA and CDR2 SQIVND come from the germline V gene (reference sequence). The DNA for the CDR3 is TGTGCCAGTAGTCCGGGACAGGGTGTATCACCCCTCCACTTT. Its translation is CASSPGQGVSPLHF.

The chain carries TRBV28 and TRBJ2-3; 8 nucleotides line up with TRBD1. This CDR3 region has 15 residues. Germline V lookup: CDR1 MDHEN, CDR2 SYDVKM. The trim removed 6 bases at V and 6 bases at J, leaving 11 bases unmatched. The CDR3 loop reads CASSRDRRPLDTQYF. The CDR3 coding sequence is TGTGCCAGCAGCCGGGACAGGCGACCTCTGGATACGCAGTATTTT.

This sequence joins TRBV19 and TRBJ2-1; TRBD1 might be the D (5 bases). Germline V gene data show CDR1 as LNHDA and CDR2 as SQIVND (reference sequence). Trimming pared 5 bases from V and 6 bases from J, leaving 8 bases between. The CDR3 consists of 12 residues. In nucleotides, the CDR3 is TGTGCCAGTAGTCAACAGGTCAATGAGCAGTTCTTC. Translation gives CASSQQVNEQFF.

CDR3 in amino acids: CASRLNTGELFF. In nucleotides, the CDR3 is TGTGCCAGCAGACTGAACACCGGGGAGCTGTTTTTT. The chain combines TRBV2 with TRBJ2-2; the D is unclear. V was cut by 6 bases and J by 1 base, with 3 bases left in between. Germline loops: CDR1 SNHLY, CDR2 FYNNEI. CDR3 length: 12 amino acids.

The rearrangement uses TRBV5-1 and TRBJ2-2, with 7 bases that match TRBD1. Trimming removed 2 bases from V and 4 bases from J; junction bases left unmatched: 11. The CDR3 is made up of 17 amino acids. The germline CDR1 and CDR2 sequences are SGHRS and YFSETQ. CDR3 DNA sequence: TGCGCCAGCAGCTTAAGAACAGGGGCGGCTACCACCGGGGAGCTGTTTTTT. Its translation is CASSLRTGAATTGELFF.

V is TRBV7-6 and J is TRBJ2-7; maybe TRBD1 (6 bases). The CDR3 runs 16 residues. The germline gives CDR1 SGHVS, CDR2 FNYEAQ. V dropped 0 bases and J dropped 0 bases, with 12 bases sitting between them. As DNA, the CDR3 is TGTGCCAGCAGCTTAGCAACCACGGACAGCTCCTACGAGCAGTACTTC. As protein: CASSLATTDSSYEQYF.

The chain uses TRBV7-9 and TRBJ1-1; a possible D gene is TRBD1 (5 bases). Germline V lookup: CDR1 SEHNR, CDR2 FQNEAQ (reference sequence). Trimming removed 7 bases at V and 1 base at J, with 13 bases between. The CDR3 has 14 residues. The CDR3 region has the DNA TGTGCCAGCAACATAGCGGGGGGGAACACTGAAGCTTTCTTT. This sequence encodes CASNIAGGNTEAFF.

The chain joins TRBV18 to TRBJ2-1; TRBD1 might be the D (6 bases). This CDR3 has 16 amino acids. V was cut by 1 base and J by 7 bases, with 17 bases left in between. CDR1 is KGHSH and CDR2 is LQKENI in the germline V gene. The chain's CDR3 is CASSPRGQGNGNEQFF. In DNA form, the CDR3 reads TGTGCCAGCTCACCACGGGGGCAGGGGAACGGTAATGAGCAGTTCTTC.

The genes are TRBV5-1 and TRBJ1-2; TRBD1 might be the D (6 bases). Germline V CDR1 and CDR2: SGHRS, YFSETQ. V lost 4 bases, J lost 6 bases, and 13 bases lay in between. The CDR3 runs 13 residues. The CDR3 protein is CASSPSQGNGYTF. The CDR3 DNA reads as TGCGCCAGCAGCCCCTCACAGGGCAATGGCTACACCTTC.

This chain links TRBV6-4 with TRBJ1-5; TRBD1 agrees at 8 bases. The CDR3 is made up of 19 amino acids. The J segment lost 0 bases and the V segment lost 0 bases, leaving 10 bases of the junction unmatched. Germline V gene sequence: CDR1 MRHNA, CDR2 SNTAGT. The CDR3 sequence is CASSDSRGTGPYSNQPQHF. In DNA, the CDR3 is TGTGCCAGCAGTGACTCACGAGGGACAGGTCCTTATAGCAATCAGCCCCAGCATTTT.

This rearrangement joins TRBV6-1 to TRBJ2-7, with D possibly being TRBD1 (5 bases). The CDR3 loop spans 12 amino acids. V was shortened by 4 bases and J by 3 bases, with 7 bases between the two germline ends. Germline CDR1 MNHNS, CDR2 SASEGT. CDR3 in amino acids: CASSGDSYEQYF. The CDR3 nucleotides are TGTGCCAGCAGTGGAGACAGCTACGAGCAGTACTTC.

The chain uses TRBV5-4 and TRBJ1-2; a weak D match, TRBD1 (6 bases). The length of the CDR3 is 13 residues. Germline CDR1 and CDR2: SGHNT and YYREEE (reference sequence). Trimming left V 4 bases short and J 4 bases short, with 11 bases between. The CDR3 sequence: CASSLQGAYGYTF. DNA of the CDR3: TGTGCCAGCAGCCTACAGGGCGCCTATGGCTACACCTTC.

This chain joins TRBV7-2 and TRBJ2-3; 7 nucleotides match TRBD1. Unmatched junction bases numbered 4, after V lost 5 bases and J lost 2 bases. Germline CDR1 is SGHTA and CDR2 is FQGNSA. The CDR3 runs to 14 residues. CDR3 nucleotides: TGTGCCAGCAGCAGACAGGGCACCACAGATACGCAGTATTTT. This gives the protein CASSRQGTTDTQYF.

The genes are TRBV19 and TRBJ2-3, with a tentative D call TRBD2 (6 bases). Per germline, CDR1 LNHDA and CDR2 SQIVND (reference sequence). Trimming took 7 bases from V and 0 from J, leaving 8 bases between them. CDR3 size: 13 residues. The CDR3 DNA is TGTGCCAGTATAGGGACTAGCACAGATACGCAGTATTTT. The encoded protein is CASIGTSTDTQYF.

The CDR3 reads CASRTLRTGGVYGYTF. The CDR3 DNA sequence: TGTGCCAGTAGGACACTTCGGACAGGGGGTGTGTATGGCTACACCTTC. The rearrangement uses TRBV19 and TRBJ1-2; 10 bases agree with TRBD1. The CDR3 is made up of 16 amino acids. Per the germline V gene, CDR1 is LNHDA and CDR2 is SQIVND (reference sequence). V lost 6 bases and J lost 5; bases outside the gene matches: 12.

This chain connects TRBV9 to TRBJ2-3, with D possibly TRBD2 on 6 matching bases. This CDR3 comprises 15 residues. Germline lookup yields CDR1 SGDLS and CDR2 YYNGEE. V was pared by 3 bases and J by 2 bases, with 13 bases between. DNA for the CDR3: TGTGCCAGCAGCGAATTAGCGGACCTCACAGATACGCAGTATTTT. Its translation: CASSELADLTDTQYF.

This clone showed up just once. J is TRBJ1-2 and V is TRBV11-2; TRBD1 agrees at 8 bases. CDR1 SGHAT and CDR2 FQNNGV come from the germline V gene. CDR3 length: 13 residues. V lost 5 bases and J lost 6; bases outside the gene matches: 5. CDR3 coding DNA: TGTGCCAGCAGCGCAAACAGGGGGAATGGCTACACCTTC. This encodes CASSANRGNGYTF. The full variable domain, its missing parts supplied by reference TRBV11-2 and TRBJ1-2, is EAGVAQSPRYKIIEKRQSVAFWCNPISGHATLYWYQQILGQGPKLLIQFQNNGVVDDSQLPKDRFSAERLKGVDSTLKIQPAKLEDSAVYLCASSANRGNGYTFGSGTRLTVV.

DNA for the CDR3: TGCGCCAGCAGCCCCGGGACAGGCGATCGCTACACCTTC. Protein: CASSPGTGDRYTF. This rearrangement joins TRBV5-1 to TRBJ1-2; the match to TRBD1 covers 8 bases. The CDR3 sequence is 13 residues long. Germline V gene lookup returns CDR1 SGHRS and CDR2 YFSETQ. J gave up 9 bases and V 4 bases, and 8 bases lay outside the gene matches.

The chain joins TRBV15 to TRBJ1-6; maybe TRBD1 (6 bases). This CDR3 contains 12 residues. V was clipped by 8 bases and J by 6 bases, with 8 bases between them. Germline-derived CDR1 and CDR2 are LNHNV and YYDKDF (reference sequence). The CDR3 DNA reads as TGTGCCACCCGGACAGCTAATTCACCCCTCCACTTT. It yields the protein CATRTANSPLHF.

The chain employs TRBV5-1 and TRBJ2-7, with D perhaps TRBD1 (5 bases). There are 16 residues in the CDR3. V was clipped by 0 bases and J by 6 bases, with 19 bases between them. Germline V gives CDR1 SGHRS, CDR2 YFSETQ. CDR3 loop: CASSLGLGRSGREQYF. DNA for the CDR3: TGCGCCAGCAGCTTGGGGCTGGGCCGTTCAGGGCGCGAGCAGTACTTC.

This chain uses TRBV6-1 with TRBJ1-1, with 9 nucleotides matching TRBD1. The J segment lost 8 bases and the V segment lost 6 bases, leaving 7 bases of the junction unmatched. CDR3 length equals 13 residues. CDR1 MNHNS and CDR2 SASEGT come from the germline V gene. Here the CDR3 DNA reads TGTGCCAGCAGACGTAGAACAGGGGGCGAAGCTTTCTTT. Translated, it gives CASRRRTGGEAFF.

The chain couples TRBV13 to TRBJ1-2; TRBD1 matches at 7 bases. Germline V gene sequence: CDR1 PRHDT, CDR2 FYEKMQ (reference sequence). V shed 6 bases and J 5 bases; nucleotides not matched to a gene: 15. The CDR3 is 16 residues long. CDR3 in amino acids: CASSRGGRVANYGYTF. Written as DNA, the CDR3 is TGTGCCAGCAGTAGAGGGGGCAGGGTGGCAAATTATGGCTACACCTTC.

The chain is built from TRBV7-6 and TRBJ1-3; TRBD1 agrees at 7 bases. The germline gives CDR1 SGHVS, CDR2 FNYEAQ. Losses at the gene ends were 5 bases for V and 4 bases for J; bases not matched to a gene: 8. CDR3 length equals 15 residues. The CDR3 DNA sequence: TGTGCCAGCAGCCGACAGGGTAAAAGCGGAAACACCATATATTTT. This gives the protein CASSRQGKSGNTIYF.